These 32 T cell receptor beta chains share one sample of origin, sequenced in a study of T cell clonotyping in hematopoietic cell transplantation. Only in-frame clones appear in the TCRdb table, and some are missing; sequencing was by immunoSEQ multiplex PCR. The profile shows over 35,000 clones, over 70% of them singletons. The sequenced sample consisted of peripheral blood mononuclear cells. The receptor source for this set is a woman in her 40s in good health. Some clones in this sample may be carry-over from other donors' samples.

The J gene is TRBJ2-2, the V gene TRBV7-9; no firm D call. Germline assignment: CDR1 SEHNR and CDR2 FQNEAQ (reference sequence). The ends were cut back, 3 bases at V and 5 bases at J, with 4 bases in the middle. CDR3 length: 12 amino acids. The CDR3 sequence: CASSLHTGELFF. The CDR3 DNA reads as TGTGCCAGCAGCTTGCATACCGGGGAGCTGTTTTTT.

V usage is TRBV10-3 and J usage is TRBJ1-3, with D possibly being TRBD1 (6 bases). Trimming took off 4 bases at V and 0 bases at J, with 13 bases between the two ends. Germline V gives CDR1 ENHRY, CDR2 SYGVKD. This CDR3 spans 16 amino acids. CDR3 coding DNA: TGTGCCATCAGTGCCTGGACAGAACGCTCTGGAAACACCATATATTTT. Translated, it gives CAISAWTERSGNTIYF.

The chain uses TRBV10-1 and TRBJ2-3; D tentatively reads TRBD1 or TRBD2 (5 bases each). The V gene's germline CDR1 is WNHNN and CDR2 SYGVQD (reference sequence). The CDR3 is 13 amino acids. V was shortened by 11 bases and J by 4 bases, with 16 bases between the two germline ends. DNA of the CDR3: TGCGCCGGAGGCAGGGTCCCACCAGATACGCAGTATTTT. Translated: CAGGRVPPDTQYF.

The V gene is TRBV28, the J gene TRBJ1-4; D is undetermined. The germline V gene has CDR1 MDHEN and CDR2 SYDVKM. CDR3 length equals 14 residues. Trimming cost V 8 bases and J 6 bases, with 16 bases left between them. CDR3 coding DNA: TGTGCCAGCCGAGGAGGAAGAAGGGATGAAAAACTGTTTTTT. It is translated as CASRGGRRDEKLFF. Drawing the rest from reference TRBV28 and TRBJ1-4, the complete variable domain is DVKVTQSSRYLVKRTGEKVFLECVQDMDHENMFWYRQDPGLGLRLIYFSYDVKMKEKGDIPEGYSVSREKKERFSLILESASTNQTSMYLCASRGGRRDEKLFFGSGTQLSVL.

The chain combines TRBV29-1 with TRBJ1-1, with D uncertain. The CDR3 totals 13 residues. Germline V gene data show CDR1 as SQVTM and CDR2 as ANQGSEA. V was cut by 7 bases and J by 1 base, with 13 bases left in between. The CDR3 reads CSATWQTNTEAFF. The CDR3 DNA follows: TGCAGCGCTACATGGCAGACGAACACTGAAGCTTTCTTT.

The chain links TRBV5-1 to TRBJ1-4; maybe TRBD1 (5 bases). The CDR3 extends over 15 amino acids. V lost 2 bases and J lost 7, with 15 bases in between. Germline CDR1 SGHRS, CDR2 YFSETQ. The CDR3 region has the DNA TGCGCCAGCAGCTTCGCCAGGGAAGGGGCTGAAAAACTGTTTTTT. Translated, it gives CASSFAREGAEKLFF.

This sequence joins TRBV30 and TRBJ1-1, with 11 bases lining up with TRBD1. After removal of 3 bases from V and 1 base from J, the junction contained 4 bases not matched to a gene. This CDR3 is 15 amino acids long. Germline CDR1 is GTSNPN and CDR2 is SVGIG (reference sequence). For the CDR3, the DNA is TGTGCCTGGAGCCGGACAGGGGGCGCGAACACTGAAGCTTTCTTT. Amino acid sequence: CAWSRTGGANTEAFF.

The chain combines TRBV19 with TRBJ2-7; D is undetermined. The CDR3 consists of 14 residues. The germline CDR1 and CDR2 sequences are LNHDA and SQIVND (reference sequence). Trimming shortened V by 5 bases and J by 1 base, and 12 bases separated the two germline ends. The CDR3 DNA sequence: TGTGCCAGTAGTCCCCGGACCTTTTCCTACGAGCAGTACTTC. Translation: CASSPRTFSYEQYF.

The chain recombines TRBV27 with TRBJ2-7, with D hard to call. The V gene lost 2 bases and the J gene lost 1 base, with 12 bases spanning the gap. CDR3 length equals 15 residues. CDR1 is MNHEY, CDR2 SMNVEV, per germline (reference sequence). CDR3 residues: CASSLTRTGSYEQYF. The CDR3 nucleotides read TGTGCCAGCAGTTTAACCCGGACGGGTTCCTACGAGCAGTACTTC.

V and J are TRBV28 and TRBJ1-2; 8 bases are shared with TRBD1. The CDR3 has 12 amino acids. The germline V gene encodes CDR1 MDHEN and CDR2 SYDVKM. After removal of 9 bases from V and 4 bases from J, the junction contained 4 bases not matched to a gene. CDR3 protein: CASVQGVYGYTF. The CDR3 DNA follows: TGTGCCAGTGTACAGGGGGTCTATGGCTACACCTTC.

J is TRBJ2-7 and V is TRBV28; D is possibly TRBD2 (5 bases). Germline V gives CDR1 MDHEN, CDR2 SYDVKM. The germline V and J ends were trimmed by 6 bases and 2 bases, with 8 bases remaining between them. The CDR3 is 12 amino acids. The CDR3 loop reads CASRRVPYEQYF. CDR3 DNA sequence: TGTGCCAGCAGGCGGGTGCCCTACGAGCAGTACTTC.

V and J are TRBV28 and TRBJ1-3; no definite D call. Germline CDR1 is MDHEN and CDR2 is SYDVKM. Trimming pared 6 bases from V and 3 bases from J, leaving 9 bases between. This CDR3 has 13 amino acids. The CDR3 reads CASRSEGGNTIYF. The DNA for the CDR3 is TGTGCCAGCAGAAGCGAGGGTGGAAACACCATATATTTT. The variable domain in full, completed from reference TRBV28 and TRBJ1-3, reads DVKVTQSSRYLVKRTGEKVFLECVQDMDHENMFWYRQDPGLGLRLIYFSYDVKMKEKGDIPEGYSVSREKKERFSLILESASTNQTSMYLCASRSEGGNTIYFGEGSWLTVV.

This clone appeared once. The J gene is TRBJ1-5, the V gene TRBV5-6; D call uncertain. Trimming removed 1 base at V and 4 bases at J, with 6 bases between. The CDR3 totals 13 residues. Germline V gene lookup returns CDR1 SGHDT and CDR2 YYEEEE. This chain's CDR3 is CASSLWANQPQHF. DNA of the CDR3: TGTGCCAGCAGCTTGTGGGCTAATCAGCCCCAGCATTTT.

Comment on this clone: This sample also contains other DNA sequences that code for the same CDR3. V and J are TRBV30 and TRBJ2-7; D call uncertain. CDR3 length: 11 residues. V was shortened by 0 bases and J by 4 bases, with 4 bases between the two germline ends. The germline V gene encodes CDR1 GTSNPN and CDR2 SVGIG (reference sequence). CDR3 protein: CAWSVGYEQYF. The CDR3, as DNA: TGTGCCTGGAGTGTGGGGTACGAGCAGTACTTC. Filled out from reference TRBV30 and TRBJ2-7, the complete variable domain reads SQTIHQWPATLVQPVGSPLSLECTVEGTSNPNLYWYRQAAGRGLQLLFYSVGIGQISSEVPQNLSASRPQDRQFILSSKKLLLSDSGFYLCAWSVGYEQYFGPGTRLTVT.

The rearrangement uses TRBV7-3 and TRBJ1-2, with D uncertain. CDR3 length: 13 amino acids. Trimming left V 6 bases short and J 8 bases short, with 16 bases between. The germline gives CDR1 SGHTA, CDR2 FQGTGA. CDR3 amino acids: CASSPDPTSGYTF. The CDR3, as DNA: TGTGCCAGCAGTCCTGATCCCACGAGCGGCTACACCTTC.

The genes are TRBV5-1 and TRBJ1-2; TRBD1 aligns across 9 bases. Germline-derived CDR1 and CDR2 are SGHRS and YFSETQ. This CDR3 has 18 residues. Trimming cost V 4 bases and J 0 bases; bases outside gene matches: 13. CDR3 region: CASSLEGQGEPSNYGYTF. CDR3 coding DNA: TGCGCCAGCAGCCTAGAGGGACAGGGAGAGCCCTCTAACTATGGCTACACCTTC.

The chain combines TRBV5-6 with TRBJ1-5; 7 bases line up with TRBD1. After removal of 2 bases from V and 3 bases from J, the junction contained 11 bases not matched to a gene. The germline CDR1 and CDR2 sequences are SGHDT and YYEEEE. The CDR3 sequence is 17 residues long. The CDR3, as DNA: TGTGCCAGCAGCTTCACGGCAGGGGGAAGAGACAATCAGCCCCAGCATTTT. Translating gives CASSFTAGGRDNQPQHF. The full variable domain, its missing parts supplied by reference TRBV5-6 and TRBJ1-5, is DAGVTQSPTHLIKTRGQQVTLRCSPKSGHDTVSWYQQALGQGPQFIFQYYEEEERQRGNFPDRFSGHQFPNYSSELNVNALLLGDSALYLCASSFTAGGRDNQPQHFGDGTRLSIL.

V is TRBV4-3 and J is TRBJ1-1; no clear D gene. The CDR3 spans 13 residues. The germline V gene has CDR1 LGHNA and CDR2 YSLEER. With 2 bases removed from V and 6 bases from J, the gap between germline ends came to 10 bases. The CDR3 nucleotides read TGCGCCAGCAGCCAAAGATTAGAGCCTGAAGCTTTCTTT. Its translation: CASSQRLEPEAFF.

The rearrangement links TRBV18 to TRBJ1-1; D is unclear. The V end was cut by 1 base, the J end by 4 bases, with 22 bases between. CDR3 length equals 18 residues. CDR1 is KGHSH, CDR2 LQKENI, per germline. The CDR3 is CASSPRTRAAISATEAFF. The CDR3 DNA sequence: TGTGCCAGCTCACCACGTACTCGAGCCGCAATCTCGGCCACTGAAGCTTTCTTT.

The rearrangement uses TRBV30 and TRBJ1-4; D is unclear. Germline CDR1 and CDR2: GTSNPN and SVGIG (reference sequence). Trimming pared 4 bases from V and 7 bases from J, leaving 10 bases between. The CDR3 extends over 12 amino acids. In DNA, the CDR3 is TGTGCCTGGACAGGAGTTTCTGAAAAACTGTTTTTT. It yields the protein CAWTGVSEKLFF.

This chain connects TRBV4-3 to TRBJ2-3, with 9 bases aligning to TRBD2. V gave up 4 bases and J gave up 4 bases; unmatched junction bases: 9. The V gene's germline CDR1 is LGHNA and CDR2 YSLEER. This CDR3 is 16 amino acids long. As DNA, the CDR3 is TGCGCCAGCAGCCCCCTTAGCGGGAGCAGCCCAGATACGCAGTATTTT. Translation: CASSPLSGSSPDTQYF.

This clone was counted a single time. The rearrangement links TRBV28 to TRBJ1-4; D call uncertain. CDR3 length equals 14 residues. V was clipped by 3 bases and J by 7 bases, with 12 bases between them. Germline loops: CDR1 MDHEN, CDR2 SYDVKM. The CDR3 DNA is TGTGCCAGCAGTTTGAGGCGGTGGGGTGAAAAACTGTTTTTT. Protein sequence: CASSLRRWGEKLFF.

The V gene is TRBV21-1, the J gene TRBJ2-7. TRBV21-1 is assigned pseudogene status. This CDR3 has 16 residues. CDR3 bases: TGTGCCAGCAGCACCCAAAGACGGGCCTGCTCCTACGAGCAGTACTTC. This gives the protein CASSTQRRACSYEQYF.

DNA of the CDR3: TGTGCCAGCCCCTACGACAGGGGACGATCGGCTTTCTTT. Protein sequence: CASPYDRGRSAFF. The V and J genes are TRBV27 and TRBJ1-1; TRBD1 matches at 8 bases. CDR3 length: 13 residues. The V segment lost 8 bases and the J segment 11 bases; nucleotides outside the gene matches: 13. Germline V CDR1 and CDR2: MNHEY, SMNVEV (reference sequence).

The V and J genes are TRBV4-3 and TRBJ2-1, with TRBD2 matching 8 bases. Germline V gene sequence: CDR1 LGHNA, CDR2 YSLEER. This CDR3 contains 15 residues. V shed 3 bases and J 7 bases; nucleotides not matched to a gene: 8. CDR3 region: CASSQVREGGNEQFF. CDR3 nucleotide sequence: TGCGCCAGCAGCCAGGTCCGGGAGGGGGGAAATGAGCAGTTCTTC.

The chain joins TRBV19 to TRBJ1-5, with D perhaps TRBD1 (5 bases). The CDR3 consists of 15 residues. Germline lookup yields CDR1 LNHDA and CDR2 SQIVND (reference sequence). Between the trimmed V and J ends, which lost 3 bases and 7 bases, there was a span of 16 bases. CDR3 in amino acids: CASSIQGRVGQPQHF. The DNA for the CDR3 is TGTGCCAGTAGTATCCAGGGAAGGGTGGGACAGCCCCAGCATTTT.

The rearrangement uses TRBV7-3 and TRBJ2-1, with TRBD2 identical over 9 bases. CDR1 and CDR2 from the germline V gene are SGHTA and FQGTGA. The length of the CDR3 is 14 residues. J was trimmed by 10 bases and V by 1 base; bases with no gene match: 5. DNA for the CDR3: TGTGCCAGCAGCTTAATGCGGGAGGGGGGCGAGCAGTTCTTC. It encodes CASSLMREGGEQFF.

The V gene is TRBV28, the J gene TRBJ2-5; 13 bases are shared with TRBD2. CDR1 is MDHEN and CDR2 is SYDVKM in the germline V gene. CDR3 length: 18 residues. The V gene end was trimmed by 2 bases and the J gene end by 4 bases; junction bases not matched to a gene: 10. The CDR3 DNA follows: TGTGCCAGCAGTTTACCCGGGACTAGCGGGATGAATGTAGAGACCCAGTACTTC. Its protein product is CASSLPGTSGMNVETQYF.

V usage is TRBV4-2 and J usage is TRBJ1-6, with 8 bases lining up with TRBD1. This CDR3 contains 14 residues. CDR1 and CDR2 (germline): LGHNA, YNFKEQ. V dropped 4 bases and J dropped 7; count of bases not matched to a gene: 3. CDR3 DNA sequence: TGTGCCAGCAGCCCAAGGACAGGGAATTCACCCCTCCACTTT. Amino acids: CASSPRTGNSPLHF.

In its sample, this clone was seen once. V and J are TRBV5-1 and TRBJ1-1; D not certain. This CDR3 has 12 residues. Germline V gives CDR1 SGHRS, CDR2 YFSETQ. Between the trimmed V and J ends, which lost 0 bases and 11 bases, there was a span of 11 bases. The CDR3 DNA follows: TGCGCCAGCAGCTTGGCCGAGGGTAGGGCTTTCTTT. It is translated as CASSLAEGRAFF.

The chain uses TRBV11-3 and TRBJ1-1; D perhaps matches TRBD1 (5 bases). CDR1 and CDR2 (germline): SGHNT, YENEEA. The CDR3 length is 15 residues. Trimming left V 4 bases short and J 3 bases short, with 15 bases between. This CDR3 is CASSSSGSRDTEAFF. The CDR3 DNA sequence: TGTGCCAGCAGCTCCTCAGGGAGTCGGGACACTGAAGCTTTCTTT.

The CDR3 region has the DNA TGTGCCAGTAGAACGACAGGGTCGAATGAAAAACTGTTTTTT. Protein: CASRTTGSNEKLFF. The chain uses TRBV19 and TRBJ1-4; TRBD1 agrees at 7 bases. V lost 6 bases and J lost 5; bases outside the gene matches: 6. The CDR3 is 14 residues long. Germline values: CDR1 LNHDA, CDR2 SQIVND (reference sequence). Filled out from reference TRBV19 and TRBJ1-4, the complete variable domain reads DGGITQSPKYLFRKEGQNVTLSCEQNLNHDAMYWYRQDPGQGLRLIYYSQIVNDFQKGDIAEGYSVSREKKESFPLTVTSAQKNPTAFYLCASRTTGSNEKLFFGSGTQLSVL.